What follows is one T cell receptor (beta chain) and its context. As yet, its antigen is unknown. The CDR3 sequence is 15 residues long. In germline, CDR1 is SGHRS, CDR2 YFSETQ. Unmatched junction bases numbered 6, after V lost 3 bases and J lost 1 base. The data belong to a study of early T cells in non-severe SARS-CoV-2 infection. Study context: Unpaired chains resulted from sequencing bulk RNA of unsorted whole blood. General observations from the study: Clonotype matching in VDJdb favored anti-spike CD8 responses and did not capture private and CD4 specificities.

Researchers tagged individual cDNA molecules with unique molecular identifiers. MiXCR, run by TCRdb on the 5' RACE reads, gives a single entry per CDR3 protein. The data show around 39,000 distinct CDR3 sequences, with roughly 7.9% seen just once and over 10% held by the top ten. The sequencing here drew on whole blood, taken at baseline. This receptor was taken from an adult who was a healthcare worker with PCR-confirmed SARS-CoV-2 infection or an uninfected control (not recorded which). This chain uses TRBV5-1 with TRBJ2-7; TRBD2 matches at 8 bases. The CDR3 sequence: CASSWDSGASYEQYF. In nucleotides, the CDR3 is TGCGCCAGCAGCTGGGATAGCGGGGCTTCCTACGAGCAGTACTTC.